This section outlines one T cell receptor (beta chain) sequence together with its context. Its antigen is not identified. The data originate from a study of cytomegalovirus exposure and HLA in healthy donors. Study outcomes and limitations: Most of the CMV-associated TCR beta chains (in a later analysis) appeared to be HLA-restricted. CMV serostatus stood as the only immune exposure information on hand. Rarity characterized most TCR sequences, yet some public TCRs appeared in many donors.

Though probably carrying unrecorded immune exposures, donors were nominally healthy at sampling. The study ran its PCR with 60 Vbeta and 13 Jbeta primers. Clones were sequenced by immunoSEQ multiplex PCR, and TCRdb holds only the in-frame ones, with some missing. This table has 130,000 or so clones, around 75% appearing once. The CDR3 is 16 amino acids. V was cut by 0 bases and J by 3 bases, with 15 bases left in between. The germline V gene has CDR1 KGHSH and CDR2 LQKENI. The chain recombines TRBV18 with TRBJ2-7; TRBD2 might be the D (6 bases). Sequenced input: PBMCs. This TCR came from a man aged 25 to 45 in good health and CMV-seronegative. The CDR3, as DNA: TGTGCCAGCTCACCACCCTCGGGACGCGGGATCTACGAGCAGTACTTC. This encodes CASSPPSGRGIYEQYF.